What follows are 11 T cell receptor beta chains derived from one specimen sequenced in a study of cytomegalovirus exposure and HLA in healthy donors. The PCR had 60 Vbeta and 13 Jbeta primers. TCRdb keeps only in-frame clones here, not all; method: immunoSEQ multiplex PCR. The table includes approximately 160,000 clones, about 65% detected once. The sequenced sample consisted of PBMCs. The receptors were sampled from a young woman in good health and CMV-seropositive.

The chain recombines TRBV7-9 with TRBJ2-7; 8 nucleotides line up with TRBD1. This CDR3 is built from 14 residues. V lost 7 bases and J lost 0; bases outside the gene matches: 5. Germline CDR1 reads SEHNR; CDR2 reads FQNEAQ (reference sequence). CDR3 protein: CASTRTGSSYEQYF. The CDR3, as DNA: TGTGCCAGCACGAGGACAGGGAGCTCCTACGAGCAGTACTTC.

This chain connects TRBV7-2 to TRBJ2-5; 9 nucleotides match TRBD2. The trim removed 3 bases at V and 4 bases at J, leaving 15 bases unmatched. The CDR3 has 18 amino acids. Germline-derived CDR1 and CDR2 are SGHTA and FQGNSA. CDR3 protein: CASSFWAREAGGGETQYF. The CDR3 DNA reads as TGTGCCAGCAGCTTTTGGGCGAGGGAAGCGGGGGGAGGAGAGACCCAGTACTTC.

CDR3 nucleotide sequence: TGTGCCAGCAGCTTAAGGGAGCTAGCGGGGAATGAGCAGTTCTTC. Its protein is CASSLRELAGNEQFF. The chain couples TRBV7-9 to TRBJ2-1; TRBD2 matches 9 bases. The CDR3 length is 15 residues. V shed 2 bases and J 7 bases; nucleotides not matched to a gene: 6. Germline V gene data show CDR1 as SEHNR and CDR2 as FQNEAQ (reference sequence).

The chain combines TRBV28 with TRBJ1-1; 7 positions agree with TRBD1. CDR1 and CDR2 (germline): MDHEN, SYDVKM. The J segment lost 11 bases and the V segment lost 8 bases, leaving 8 bases of the junction unmatched. This CDR3 has 11 amino acids. This CDR3 reads CASGEGALAFF. The CDR3 DNA reads TGTGCCAGCGGCGAGGGGGCTTTGGCTTTCTTT. Full variable domain (missing parts from reference TRBV28 and TRBJ1-1): DVKVTQSSRYLVKRTGEKVFLECVQDMDHENMFWYRQDPGLGLRLIYFSYDVKMKEKGDIPEGYSVSREKKERFSLILESASTNQTSMYLCASGEGALAFFGQGTRLTVV.

This clone came up a few times. The chain couples TRBV19 to TRBJ2-2; TRBD2 aligns across 8 bases. This CDR3 spans 15 amino acids. With 2 bases clipped from V and 5 bases from J, the junction kept 4 bases outside the gene matches. Germline CDR1 reads LNHDA; CDR2 reads SQIVND (reference sequence). The CDR3 nucleotides are TGTGCCAGTAGTATAATAAGCGGGAGTACCGGGGAGCTGTTTTTT. Translation: CASSIISGSTGELFF.

The chain recombines TRBV6-6 with TRBJ1-2, with 10 nucleotides matching TRBD1. The CDR3 totals 14 residues. Germline CDR1 reads MNHNY; CDR2 reads SVGAGI (reference sequence). V was clipped by 5 bases and J by 2 bases; unmatched bases: 2. CDR3 DNA: TGTGCCAGCAGTGGACAGGGGGTGAACTATGGCTACACCTTC. Translated, it gives CASSGQGVNYGYTF.

V is TRBV4-3 and J is TRBJ1-4; TRBD1 is a possible D gene (5 bases). Germline V gene lookup returns CDR1 LGHNA and CDR2 YSLEER. The CDR3 loop spans 17 amino acids. V lost 0 bases and J 0 bases, leaving 11 bases between the germline ends. The chain's CDR3 is CASSQEAGGATNEKLFF. CDR3 DNA: TGCGCCAGCAGCCAAGAAGCCGGGGGGGCAACTAATGAAAAACTGTTTTTT.

CDR3 sequence reads: CSVVVAGFGGYTF. The CDR3 DNA is TGCAGCGTTGTCGTTGCGGGATTTGGTGGCTACACCTTC. V is TRBV29-1 and J is TRBJ1-2, with unresolved D. Germline CDR1 and CDR2: SQVTM and ANQGSEA. V lost 4 bases to trimming and J lost 7 bases, with 16 bases between them. The CDR3 has 13 residues. The entire variable domain, with the rest obtained from reference TRBV29-1 and TRBJ1-2, is as follows: SAVISQKPSRDICQRGTSLTIQCQVDSQVTMMFWYRQQPGQSLTLIATANQGSEATYESGFVIDKFPISRPNLTFSTLTVSNMSPEDSSIYLCSVVVAGFGGYTFGSGTRLTVV.

This clone was observed a few times. The V gene is TRBV28, the J gene TRBJ2-7, with D uncertain. CDR1 and CDR2 (germline): MDHEN, SYDVKM. This CDR3 is 12 amino acids long. Trimming cost V 4 bases and J 2 bases, with 6 bases left between them. The CDR3 sequence is CASSSPAYEQYF. The CDR3 nucleotides are TGTGCCAGCAGTTCGCCAGCCTACGAGCAGTACTTC.

The genes are TRBV27 and TRBJ2-7; perhaps TRBD1 as D (6 bases). Trimming pared 5 bases from V and 0 bases from J, leaving 14 bases between. The V gene's germline CDR1 is MNHEY and CDR2 SMNVEV (reference sequence). This CDR3 comprises 15 residues. For the CDR3, the DNA is TGTGCCAGCAGTGGAGACAGGAGCGTCTCCTACGAGCAGTACTTC. Encoded protein: CASSGDRSVSYEQYF.

As to this clone: Other DNA sequences within the sample encode an identical CDR3. The CDR3 loop is CASSRLGATNEKLFF. The DNA for the CDR3 is TGTGCCAGCAGCCGACTGGGTGCAACTAATGAAAAACTGTTTTTT. The chain carries TRBV6-1 and TRBJ1-4, with D unclear. Germline V lookup: CDR1 MNHNS, CDR2 SASEGT. The CDR3 runs to 15 residues. V lost 6 bases, J lost 0 bases, and 11 bases lay in between.